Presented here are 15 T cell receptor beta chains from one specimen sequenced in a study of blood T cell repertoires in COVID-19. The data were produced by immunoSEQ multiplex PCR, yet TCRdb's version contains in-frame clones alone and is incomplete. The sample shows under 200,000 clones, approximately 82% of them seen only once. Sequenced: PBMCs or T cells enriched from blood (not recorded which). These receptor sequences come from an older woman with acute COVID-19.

Here the CDR3 reads CAWKAGGETQYF. CDR3 in DNA: TGTGCCTGGAAAGCGGGCGGGGAGACCCAGTACTTC. The chain recombines TRBV30 with TRBJ2-5; tentative D call: TRBD2 (6 bases). Between the trimmed V and J ends, which lost 4 bases and 5 bases, there was a span of 11 bases. From germline, CDR1 is GTSNPN and CDR2 SVGIG (reference sequence). This CDR3 contains 12 residues.

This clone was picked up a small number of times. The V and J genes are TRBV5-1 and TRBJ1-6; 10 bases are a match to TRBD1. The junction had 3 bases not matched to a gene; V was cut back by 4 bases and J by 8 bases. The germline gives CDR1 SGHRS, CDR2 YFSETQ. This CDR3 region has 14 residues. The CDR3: CASSLTGGDSPLHF. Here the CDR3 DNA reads TGCGCCAGCAGCCTGACAGGGGGCGATTCACCCCTCCACTTT.

CDR3 sequence: CASSWTDRKIGGYTF. The CDR3 bases are TGTGCCAGCAGTTGGACCGACAGGAAAATAGGTGGCTACACCTTC. The rearrangement uses TRBV13 and TRBJ1-2, with D perhaps TRBD1 (6 bases). Germline CDR1 reads PRHDT; CDR2 reads FYEKMQ (reference sequence). The germline V and J ends were trimmed by 6 bases and 7 bases, with 21 bases remaining between them. The CDR3 consists of 15 residues. Variable domain in full (rest from reference TRBV13 and TRBJ1-2): AAGVIQSPRHLIKEKRETATLKCYPIPRHDTVYWYQQGPGQDPQFLISFYEKMQSDKGSIPDRFSAQQFSDYHSELNMSSLELGDSALYFCASSWTDRKIGGYTFGSGTRLTVV.

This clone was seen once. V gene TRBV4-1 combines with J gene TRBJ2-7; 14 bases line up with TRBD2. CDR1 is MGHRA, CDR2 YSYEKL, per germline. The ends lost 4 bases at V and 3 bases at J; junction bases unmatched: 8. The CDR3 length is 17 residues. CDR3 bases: TGCGCCAGCAGCCGGGAGACTAGCGGGAGGGGAAGCTACGAGCAGTACTTC. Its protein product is CASSRETSGRGSYEQYF.

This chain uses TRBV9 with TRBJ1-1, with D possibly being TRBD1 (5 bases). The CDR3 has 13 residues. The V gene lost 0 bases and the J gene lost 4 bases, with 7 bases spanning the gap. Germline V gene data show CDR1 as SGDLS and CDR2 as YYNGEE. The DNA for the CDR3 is TGTGCCAGCAGCGTAGCCAGGGCCACTGAAGCTTTCTTT. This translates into CASSVARATEAFF.

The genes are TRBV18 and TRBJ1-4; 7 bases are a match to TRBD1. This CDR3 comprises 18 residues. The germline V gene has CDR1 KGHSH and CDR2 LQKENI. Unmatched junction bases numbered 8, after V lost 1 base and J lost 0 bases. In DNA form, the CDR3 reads TGTGCCAGCTCACCACAGGGACAGATTCTTGCAACTAATGAAAAACTGTTTTTT. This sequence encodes CASSPQGQILATNEKLFF. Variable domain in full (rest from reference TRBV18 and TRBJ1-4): NAGVMQNPRHLVRRRGQEARLRCSPMKGHSHVYWYRQLPEEGLKFMVYLQKENIIDESGMPKERFSAEFPKEGPSILRIQQVVRGDSAAYFCASSPQGQILATNEKLFFGSGTQLSVL.

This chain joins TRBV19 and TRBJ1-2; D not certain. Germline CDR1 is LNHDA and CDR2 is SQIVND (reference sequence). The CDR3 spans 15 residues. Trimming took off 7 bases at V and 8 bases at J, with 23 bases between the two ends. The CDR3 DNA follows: TGTGCCAGTAATCCGAGAAGCCGGGAAGCGTGGGGCTACACCTTC. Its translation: CASNPRSREAWGYTF.

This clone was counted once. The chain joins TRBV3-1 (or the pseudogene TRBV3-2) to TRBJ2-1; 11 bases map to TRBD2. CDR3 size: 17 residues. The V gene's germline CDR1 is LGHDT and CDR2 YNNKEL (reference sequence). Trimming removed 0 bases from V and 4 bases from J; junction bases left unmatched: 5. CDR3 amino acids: CASSQDLTSGGYNEQFF. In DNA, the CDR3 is TGTGCCAGCAGCCAAGATCTCACTAGCGGGGGATACAATGAGCAGTTCTTC.

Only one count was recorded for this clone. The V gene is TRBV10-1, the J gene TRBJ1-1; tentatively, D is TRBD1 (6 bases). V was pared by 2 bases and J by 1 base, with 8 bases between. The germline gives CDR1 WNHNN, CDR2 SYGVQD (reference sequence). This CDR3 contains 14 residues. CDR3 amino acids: CASSETDRNTEAFF. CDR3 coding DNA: TGCGCCAGCAGTGAGACGGACAGGAACACTGAAGCTTTCTTT.

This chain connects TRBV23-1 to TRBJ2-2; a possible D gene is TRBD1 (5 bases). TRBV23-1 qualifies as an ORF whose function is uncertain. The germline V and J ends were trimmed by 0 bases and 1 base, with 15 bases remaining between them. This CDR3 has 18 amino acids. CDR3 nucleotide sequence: TGCGCCAGCAGTCAATCGACAGAAAGTAAATTGAACACCGGGGAGCTGTTTTTT. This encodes CASSQSTESKLNTGELFF.

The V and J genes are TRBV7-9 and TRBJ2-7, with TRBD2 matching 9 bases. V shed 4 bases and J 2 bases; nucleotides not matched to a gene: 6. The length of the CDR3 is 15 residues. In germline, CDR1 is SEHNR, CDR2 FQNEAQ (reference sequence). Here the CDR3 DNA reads TGTGCCAGCAGCTCCGGCGGGACTAGCCCCTACGAGCAGTACTTC. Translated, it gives CASSSGGTSPYEQYF.

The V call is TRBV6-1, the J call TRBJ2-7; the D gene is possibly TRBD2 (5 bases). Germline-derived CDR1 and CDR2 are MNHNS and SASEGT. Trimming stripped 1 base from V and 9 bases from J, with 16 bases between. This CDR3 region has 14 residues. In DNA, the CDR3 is TGTGCCAGCAGTGAAGGTTGGCAGCCCCGGGGGCAGTACTTC. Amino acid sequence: CASSEGWQPRGQYF.

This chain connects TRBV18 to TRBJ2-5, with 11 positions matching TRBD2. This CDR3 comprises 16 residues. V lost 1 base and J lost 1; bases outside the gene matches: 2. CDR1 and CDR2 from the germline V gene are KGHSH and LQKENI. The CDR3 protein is CASSPRLAGPQETQYF. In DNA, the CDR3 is TGTGCCAGCTCACCACGACTAGCGGGGCCCCAAGAGACCCAGTACTTC.

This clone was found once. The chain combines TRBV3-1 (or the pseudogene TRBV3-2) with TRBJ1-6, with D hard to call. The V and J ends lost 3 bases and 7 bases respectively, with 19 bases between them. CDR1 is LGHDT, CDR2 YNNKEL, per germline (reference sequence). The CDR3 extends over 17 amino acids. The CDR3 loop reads CASSHGSGGSFNSPLHF. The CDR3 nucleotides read TGTGCCAGCAGCCATGGGTCTGGCGGTAGTTTCAATTCACCCCTCCACTTT.

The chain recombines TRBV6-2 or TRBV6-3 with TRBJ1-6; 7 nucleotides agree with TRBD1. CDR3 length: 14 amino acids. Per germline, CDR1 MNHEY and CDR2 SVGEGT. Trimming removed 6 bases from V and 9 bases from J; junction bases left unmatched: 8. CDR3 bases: TGTGCCAGCAGCGATCCGGGACAGCCTTCACCCCTCCACTTT. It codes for CASSDPGQPSPLHF.